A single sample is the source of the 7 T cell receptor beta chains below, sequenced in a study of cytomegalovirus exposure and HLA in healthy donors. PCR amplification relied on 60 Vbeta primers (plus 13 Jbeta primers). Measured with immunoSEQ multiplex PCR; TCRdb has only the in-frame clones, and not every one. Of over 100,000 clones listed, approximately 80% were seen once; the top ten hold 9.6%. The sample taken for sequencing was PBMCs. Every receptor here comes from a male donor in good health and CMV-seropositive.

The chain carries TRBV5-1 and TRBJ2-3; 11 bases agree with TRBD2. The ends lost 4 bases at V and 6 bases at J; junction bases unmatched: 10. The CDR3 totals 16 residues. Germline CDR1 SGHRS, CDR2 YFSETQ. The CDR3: CASSLGLADSLDTQYF. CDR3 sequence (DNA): TGCGCCAGCAGCCTGGGACTAGCGGACTCCCTGGATACGCAGTATTTT.

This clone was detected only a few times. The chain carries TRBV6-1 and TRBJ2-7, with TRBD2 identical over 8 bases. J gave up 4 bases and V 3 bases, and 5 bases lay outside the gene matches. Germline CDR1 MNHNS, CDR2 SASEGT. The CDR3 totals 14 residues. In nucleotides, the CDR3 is TGTGCCAGCAGTGAGGCGGGAGGAGATTACGAGCAGTACTTC. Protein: CASSEAGGDYEQYF.

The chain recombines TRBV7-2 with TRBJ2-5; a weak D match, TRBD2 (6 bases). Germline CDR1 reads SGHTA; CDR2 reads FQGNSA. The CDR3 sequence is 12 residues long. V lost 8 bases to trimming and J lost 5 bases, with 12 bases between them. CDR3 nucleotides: TGTGCCAGCGGAGGGGTGGTGGAGACCCAGTACTTC. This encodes CASGGVVETQYF.

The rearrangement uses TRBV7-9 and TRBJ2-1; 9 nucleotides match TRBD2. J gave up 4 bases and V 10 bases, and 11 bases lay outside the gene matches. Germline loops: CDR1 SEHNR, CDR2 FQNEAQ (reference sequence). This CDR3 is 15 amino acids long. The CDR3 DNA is TGTGCCACCCAAGGCACTAGCGGGCAGTACAATGAGCAGTTCTTC. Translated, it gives CATQGTSGQYNEQFF. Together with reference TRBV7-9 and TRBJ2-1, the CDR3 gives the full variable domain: DTGVSQNPRHKITKRGQNVTFRCDPISEHNRLYWYRQTLGQGPEFLTYFQNEAQLEKSRLLSDRFSAERPKGSFSTLEIQRTEQGDSAMYLCATQGTSGQYNEQFFGPGTRLTVL.

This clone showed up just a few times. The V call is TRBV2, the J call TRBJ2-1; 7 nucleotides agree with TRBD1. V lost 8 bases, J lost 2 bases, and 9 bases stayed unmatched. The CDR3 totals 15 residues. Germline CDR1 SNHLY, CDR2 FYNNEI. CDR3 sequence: CASRPGTATYNEQFF. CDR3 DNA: TGTGCCAGCCGTCCCGGGACAGCAACCTACAATGAGCAGTTCTTC.

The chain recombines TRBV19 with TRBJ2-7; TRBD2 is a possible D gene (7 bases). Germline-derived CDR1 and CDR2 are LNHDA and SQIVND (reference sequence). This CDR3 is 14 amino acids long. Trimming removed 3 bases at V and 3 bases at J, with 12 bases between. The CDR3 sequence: CASSITGGSYEQYF. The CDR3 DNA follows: TGTGCCAGTAGTATTACGGGGGGCAGCTACGAGCAGTACTTC.

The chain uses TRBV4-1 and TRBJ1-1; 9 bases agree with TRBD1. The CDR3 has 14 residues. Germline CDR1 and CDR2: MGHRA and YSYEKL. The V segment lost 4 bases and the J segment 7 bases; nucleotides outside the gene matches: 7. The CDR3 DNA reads TGCGCCAGCAGCCCGCGACAGGGGGTCTTTGAAGCTTTCTTT. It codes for CASSPRQGVFEAFF.